This passage covers 10 T cell receptor beta chains from one sample sequenced in a study of T cells in tuberculosis. This table comes from immunoSEQ multiplex PCR, and its TCRdb copy is limited to in-frame clones, with some not included. The sample shows some 20,000 clones, around 91% of them seen only once. The material sequenced was PBMCs. These receptors were obtained from a donor aged 10 to 29 with latent tuberculosis or without tuberculosis infection.

The gene calls are TRBV5-1 and TRBJ2-7, with TRBD1 matching over 7 bases. Germline CDR1 and CDR2: SGHRS and YFSETQ. The CDR3 consists of 15 residues. The V gene end was trimmed by 0 bases and the J gene end by 1 base; junction bases not matched to a gene: 4. Here the CDR3 DNA reads TGCGCCAGCAGCTTGGGACAGGGCCGGTCCTACGAGCAGTACTTC. This gives the protein CASSLGQGRSYEQYF.

This chain uses TRBV28 with TRBJ1-5; 7 nucleotides match TRBD1. V was pared by 2 bases and J by 6 bases, with 4 bases of the junction left unmatched. Germline CDR1 MDHEN, CDR2 SYDVKM. This CDR3 region has 14 residues. The CDR3: CASSLTGATQPQHF. For the CDR3, the DNA is TGTGCCAGCAGTTTAACAGGGGCTACTCAGCCCCAGCATTTT.

This sequence joins TRBV4-2 and TRBJ1-1; 7 bases are a match to TRBD1. J lost 5 bases, V lost 4 bases, and 7 bases had no gene match. Looked up from germline, CDR1 is LGHNA and CDR2 is YNFKEQ. There are 14 residues in the CDR3. The CDR3 nucleotides are TGTGCCAGCAGCCTCGGGACAGATTTGACTGAAGCTTTCTTT. Translating it yields CASSLGTDLTEAFF.

This clone occurred once. This chain uses TRBV7-8 with TRBJ1-5; 10 bases agree with TRBD1. Germline CDR1 reads SGHVS; CDR2 reads FQNEAQ. J lost 5 bases, V lost 5 bases, and 6 bases had no gene match. The CDR3 consists of 15 residues. CDR3 sequence (DNA): TGTGCCAGCAGCGGAGGGGGACAGGGGCATCAGCCCCAGCATTTT. This gives the protein CASSGGGQGHQPQHF.

The chain uses TRBV27 and TRBJ2-7; D unresolved. The CDR3 has 15 residues. Germline V gene lookup returns CDR1 MNHEY and CDR2 SMNVEV (reference sequence). The V gene lost 2 bases and the J gene lost 3 bases, with 14 bases spanning the gap. The CDR3 sequence: CASSLLGQQDYEQYF. CDR3 bases: TGTGCCAGCAGTTTACTCGGTCAGCAGGACTACGAGCAGTACTTC.

The chain joins TRBV27 to TRBJ2-5; 8 bases match TRBD2. From germline, CDR1 is MNHEY and CDR2 SMNVEV (reference sequence). The CDR3 is 18 residues long. After removal of 2 bases from V and 2 bases from J, the junction contained 13 bases not matched to a gene. CDR3 protein: CASSLRRGARVLQETQYF. Here the CDR3 DNA reads TGTGCCAGCAGTTTAAGGCGGGGGGCACGAGTTTTACAAGAGACCCAGTACTTC.

The chain couples TRBV25-1 to TRBJ2-7; 10 positions match TRBD1. The CDR3 covers 16 residues. Germline CDR1 and CDR2: MGHDK and SYGVNS. V gave up 4 bases and J gave up 4 bases; unmatched junction bases: 10. The CDR3 nucleotides are TGTGCCAGCAGTGGGGTAGGAGGGGACAGGGGATACGAGCAGTACTTC. Amino acid sequence: CASSGVGGDRGYEQYF.

The gene calls are TRBV28 and TRBJ1-1; D remains ambiguous. Germline CDR1 MDHEN, CDR2 SYDVKM. V was cut by 3 bases and J by 4 bases, with 3 bases left in between. The CDR3 has 11 amino acids. CDR3 bases: TGTGCCAGCAGTTTCCGCACTGAAGCTTTCTTT. This encodes CASSFRTEAFF.

This rearrangement joins TRBV2 to TRBJ1-2; D might be TRBD1 (5 bases). Germline V gives CDR1 SNHLY, CDR2 FYNNEI. V dropped 5 bases and J dropped 0 bases, with 16 bases sitting between them. The CDR3 loop spans 16 amino acids. This CDR3 reads CASSNHRTPSNYGYTF. The CDR3 DNA is TGTGCCAGCAGTAATCACAGGACACCTTCTAACTATGGCTACACCTTC.

The chain recombines TRBV6-5 with TRBJ2-5; 9 bases are a match to TRBD1. This CDR3 contains 15 residues. After removal of 5 bases from V and 4 bases from J, the junction contained 8 bases not matched to a gene. Germline lookup yields CDR1 MNHEY and CDR2 SVGAGI. The CDR3 region is CASSGDRVGRETQYF. DNA for the CDR3: TGTGCCAGCAGTGGGGACAGGGTTGGGAGAGAGACCCAGTACTTC.